This note documents a single T cell receptor beta chain sequence. Its target is unknown. With 0 bases clipped from V and 3 bases from J, the junction kept 4 bases outside the gene matches. Per germline, CDR1 MGHRA and CDR2 YSYEKL. The CDR3 contains 17 residues. Relapses following autologous stem cell transplantation were seen in all patients, with brentuximab vedotin exposure varying. These data originate in a study of PD-1 blockade in classical Hodgkin lymphoma. Study-wide context: Patients were given intravenous nivolumab, 3 mg/kg, every 2 weeks.

Whole-study results and caveats: Baseline diversity was lower in partial responders and progressors than complete responders. A significant rise in TCR diversity by C4D1 was seen for CD4+ but not CD8+ cells.

Assay: immunoSEQ multiplex PCR; the TCRdb copy retains only in-frame clones and omits some. The sample carries 15,000 to 20,000 clones, 70% to 80% recorded once. The source was peripheral blood mononuclear cells (PBMCs), collected before the second cycle of nivolumab. The sequence was obtained from a human donor with classical Hodgkin lymphoma. The chain uses TRBV4-1 and TRBJ2-2, with TRBD1 matching 10 bases. The CDR3 DNA reads as TGCGCCAGCAGCCAAGATCTGACAGGGGGCCACACCGGGGAGCTGTTTTTT. Translation gives CASSQDLTGGHTGELFF.